These 27 T cell receptor beta chains originate from one sample sequenced in a study of cytomegalovirus exposure and HLA in healthy donors. The PCR employed 60 Vbeta primers together with 13 Jbeta primers. The assay was immunoSEQ multiplex PCR, and TCRdb's table has in-frame clones only and misses some. The sample consists of about 160,000 clones, over 80% of them appearing once. The sequenced sample was PBMCs. The receptors were gathered from a girl aged 5-17 years in good health and CMV-seropositive.

The V gene is TRBV7-3, the J gene TRBJ2-3; 7 bases map to TRBD1. From germline, CDR1 is SGHTA and CDR2 FQGTGA. The length of the CDR3 is 15 residues. V was clipped by 5 bases and J by 2 bases; unmatched bases: 7. DNA for the CDR3: TGTGCCAGCAGCCCACAGGGGTCTGACACAGATACGCAGTATTTT. It specifies CASSPQGSDTDTQYF.

The rearrangement joins TRBV30 to TRBJ2-3, with 14 bases identical to TRBD2. CDR1 and CDR2 (germline): GTSNPN, SVGIG (reference sequence). CDR3 length: 16 amino acids. V lost 2 bases, J lost 4 bases, and 5 bases stayed unmatched. CDR3 DNA: TGTGCCTGGAGTCCCCGGACTAGCGGGAGGTCAGATACGCAGTATTTT. It specifies CAWSPRTSGRSDTQYF.

The J gene is TRBJ1-5, the V gene TRBV4-1; 7 nucleotides agree with TRBD1. V trimming: 0 bases; J trimming: 0 bases; junction bases outside the gene matches: 5. From germline, CDR1 is MGHRA and CDR2 YSYEKL. The CDR3 is 17 residues long. This CDR3 is CASSQDSGTVSNQPQHF. The CDR3 bases are TGCGCCAGCAGCCAAGACTCCGGGACAGTTAGCAATCAGCCCCAGCATTTT.

V usage is TRBV5-1 and J usage is TRBJ2-3, with TRBD2 identical over 11 bases. V was pared by 4 bases and J by 1 base, with 8 bases of the junction left unmatched. Germline V gives CDR1 SGHRS, CDR2 YFSETQ. This CDR3 has 17 residues. The CDR3 DNA reads as TGCGCCAGCAGCGTCCGAGGGACTAGCGGACGCACAGATACGCAGTATTTT. It translates to CASSVRGTSGRTDTQYF.

The chain carries TRBV7-3 and TRBJ2-7, with D perhaps matching TRBD1 (6 bases). The CDR3 spans 14 residues. Trimming took 5 bases from V and 0 from J, leaving 11 bases between them. Germline V gene data show CDR1 as SGHTA and CDR2 as FQGTGA. In DNA form, the CDR3 reads TGTGCCAGCAGCGAGGGGGTTTCCTCCTACGAGCAGTACTTC. This translates into CASSEGVSSYEQYF.

CDR3 DNA sequence: TGTGCCAGCAGCTTAGTCACTAGCGGGAGGGTAAACACCGGGGAGCTGTTTTTT. Translating it yields CASSLVTSGRVNTGELFF. This sequence joins TRBV7-2 and TRBJ2-2, with 13 bases fitting TRBD2. Germline trimming cut 1 base from V and 2 bases from J; bases unmatched to any gene: 4. CDR1 SGHTA and CDR2 FQGNSA come from the germline V gene. CDR3 length equals 18 residues.

This clone was found a few times. This chain uses TRBV27 with TRBJ2-3, with unresolved D. The CDR3 contains 13 residues. From germline, CDR1 is MNHEY and CDR2 SMNVEV (reference sequence). V was clipped by 5 bases and J by 4 bases, with 10 bases between them. CDR3 DNA sequence: TGTGCCAGCAGTCCCTCCGGGTCAGATACGCAGTATTTT. It translates to CASSPSGSDTQYF.

The chain uses TRBV18 and TRBJ2-4; TRBD2 might be the D (6 bases). The V end lost 5 bases, the J end lost 5 bases, and 7 bases lay between the germline ends. Germline values: CDR1 KGHSH, CDR2 LQKENI. This CDR3 is built from 12 residues. For the CDR3, the DNA is TGTGCCAGCTCAGGCGGGGAAAACATTCAGTACTTC. It is translated as CASSGGENIQYF.

About this clone itself: Other DNA sequences in this specimen translate into the identical CDR3. The chain links TRBV30 to TRBJ1-1, with D unclear. The CDR3 has 13 amino acids. Looked up from germline, CDR1 is GTSNPN and CDR2 is SVGIG (reference sequence). V was shortened by 0 bases and J by 1 base, with 6 bases between the two germline ends. In nucleotides, the CDR3 is TGTGCCTGGAGTGTACCGGGGAACACTGAAGCTTTCTTT. Its protein is CAWSVPGNTEAFF.

The chain combines TRBV7-8 with TRBJ2-3, with TRBD1 identical over 12 bases. CDR3 length: 16 amino acids. Per the germline V gene, CDR1 is SGHVS and CDR2 is FQNEAQ. The V gene end was trimmed by 5 bases and the J gene end by 8 bases; junction bases not matched to a gene: 11. The CDR3 sequence is CASSRGGTGGKGTQYF. As DNA, the CDR3 is TGTGCCAGCAGCCGGGGGGGGACAGGGGGCAAGGGTACGCAGTATTTT.

The V and J genes are TRBV6-5 and TRBJ1-4; 8 bases match TRBD1. Germline CDR1 and CDR2: MNHEY and SVGAGI. The CDR3 is 14 residues long. V trimming: 6 bases; J trimming: 6 bases; junction bases outside the gene matches: 6. CDR3 protein: CASSYDRGDEKLFF. DNA of the CDR3: TGTGCCAGCAGCTACGACAGGGGAGATGAAAAACTGTTTTTT.

This clone has only one observation. The chain has TRBV5-4 and TRBJ2-4, with D perhaps TRBD1 (5 bases). V shed 1 base and J shed 1 base, with 6 bases lying between them. Germline V gives CDR1 SGHNT, CDR2 YYREEE (reference sequence). The CDR3 runs 14 residues. Here the CDR3 reads CASSLSGAKNIQYF. CDR3 in DNA: TGTGCCAGCAGCTTGTCAGGGGCCAAAAACATTCAGTACTTC.

The chain is built from TRBV18 and TRBJ2-3, with TRBD1 matching over 11 bases. This CDR3 has 18 amino acids. CDR1 KGHSH and CDR2 LQKENI come from the germline V gene. With V trimmed by 0 bases and J by 4 bases, 9 bases remained unmatched. CDR3 loop: CASSPPLGQGATADTQYF. CDR3 coding DNA: TGTGCCAGCTCACCACCCCTCGGACAGGGGGCGACGGCAGATACGCAGTATTTT.

Remarks on this clone: The same CDR3 also results from other DNA sequences found in this sample. The CDR3 sequence is CASSRDRGREETQYF. For the CDR3, the DNA is TGTGCCAGTTCCCGCGACAGGGGGCGTGAAGAGACCCAGTACTTC. This chain joins TRBV2 and TRBJ2-5; 10 bases line up with TRBD1. Germline CDR1 is SNHLY and CDR2 is FYNNEI. Trimming removed 9 bases from V and 3 bases from J; junction bases left unmatched: 10. The CDR3 runs 15 residues. Looking up the rest from reference TRBV2 and TRBJ2-5 gives the full variable domain: EPEVTQTPSHQVTQMGQEVILRCVPISNHLYFYWYRQILGQKVEFLVSFYNNEISEKSEIFDDQFSVERPDGSNFTLKIRSTKLEDSAMYFCASSRDRGREETQYFGPGTRLLVL.

The rearrangement uses TRBV10-3 and TRBJ2-7, with D perhaps matching TRBD1 (5 bases). The CDR3 is 13 residues long. V lost 3 bases, J lost 0 bases, and 6 bases lay in between. CDR1 and CDR2 (germline): ENHRY, SYGVKD. In nucleotides, the CDR3 is TGTGCCATCAGTGAACAGGCCTCCTACGAGCAGTACTTC. As protein: CAISEQASYEQYF.

This clone has a handful of counts. The rearrangement uses TRBV7-8 and TRBJ2-1; D remains ambiguous. This CDR3 has 16 residues. Germline V CDR1 and CDR2: SGHVS, FQNEAQ. V lost 4 bases and J lost 0, with 13 bases in between. CDR3 coding DNA: TGTGCCAGCAGCTCCCGACGGGTGAGCTCCTACAATGAGCAGTTCTTC. As protein: CASSSRRVSSYNEQFF.

The chain combines TRBV19 with TRBJ2-1, with D tentatively TRBD2 (6 bases). The CDR3 length is 13 residues. The V gene lost 3 bases and the J gene lost 8 bases, with 11 bases spanning the gap. Per the germline V gene, CDR1 is LNHDA and CDR2 is SQIVND (reference sequence). The CDR3, as DNA: TGTGCCAGTAGTATGCTCGGGAGCCATGAGCAGTTCTTC. As protein: CASSMLGSHEQFF.

The J gene is TRBJ1-2, the V gene TRBV23-1; 11 bases line up with TRBD1. TRBV23-1 is placed among ORFs of uncertain function. V lost 2 bases, J lost 7 bases, and 6 bases stayed unmatched. The CDR3 runs to 15 residues. This chain's CDR3 is CASSQPGTGGRGYTF. CDR3 bases: TGCGCCAGCAGTCAACCCGGGACAGGGGGACGTGGCTACACCTTC.

The gene calls are TRBV27 and TRBJ2-4, with D tentatively TRBD2 (6 bases). The CDR3 totals 19 residues. V lost 5 bases and J lost 0, with 23 bases in between. From germline, CDR1 is MNHEY and CDR2 SMNVEV (reference sequence). For the CDR3, the DNA is TGTGCCAGCAGTCCACCCTGGGCCAGGGACTCATTAGCCAAAAACATTCAGTACTTC. This gives the protein CASSPPWARDSLAKNIQYF.

The gene calls are TRBV6-5 and TRBJ2-2; 8 bases align to TRBD1. Looked up from germline, CDR1 is MNHEY and CDR2 is SVGAGI. The CDR3 covers 15 residues. J lost 5 bases, V lost 2 bases, and 4 bases had no gene match. CDR3 sequence (DNA): TGTGCCAGCAGTTACGACAGGGGATGGACCGGGGAGCTGTTTTTT. Its protein product is CASSYDRGWTGELFF.

V and J are TRBV10-1 and TRBJ2-3; no reliable D call. V lost 4 bases, J lost 0 bases, and 5 bases lay in between. The germline CDR1 and CDR2 sequences are WNHNN and SYGVQD (reference sequence). This CDR3 spans 13 amino acids. This chain's CDR3 is CASSGTSTDTQYF. DNA for the CDR3: TGCGCCAGCAGTGGTACTAGCACAGATACGCAGTATTTT.

The chain employs TRBV7-9 and TRBJ1-5; 9 bases align to TRBD1. This CDR3 is 15 amino acids long. The ends lost 5 bases at V and 5 bases at J; junction bases unmatched: 7. Germline V CDR1 and CDR2: SEHNR, FQNEAQ (reference sequence). The CDR3 loop reads CASSPTGGRDQPQHF. Written as DNA, the CDR3 is TGTGCCAGCAGCCCAACAGGGGGCCGAGATCAGCCCCAGCATTTT.

V usage is TRBV11-3 and J usage is TRBJ2-7; 11 nucleotides match TRBD2. V dropped 4 bases and J dropped 6; count of bases not matched to a gene: 5. Per germline, CDR1 SGHNT and CDR2 YENEEA. The CDR3 has 14 amino acids. The CDR3 protein is CASSSGTSGSEQYF. Here the CDR3 DNA reads TGTGCCAGCAGCTCAGGGACTAGCGGTTCCGAGCAGTACTTC.

In this sample, this clone turned up once. The V gene is TRBV20-1, the J gene TRBJ1-2, with no clear D. Germline CDR1 is DFQATT and CDR2 is SNEGSKA (reference sequence). Trimming pared 3 bases from V and 4 bases from J, leaving 6 bases between. The CDR3 loop spans 11 amino acids. CDR3 sequence reads: CSASGPYGYTF. The CDR3 nucleotides read TGCAGTGCTAGTGGCCCCTATGGCTACACCTTC.

The chain has TRBV27 and TRBJ2-1; possibly TRBD2 for D (6 bases). The CDR3 loop spans 14 amino acids. Germline V CDR1 and CDR2: MNHEY, SMNVEV (reference sequence). V was shortened by 4 bases and J by 3 bases, with 10 bases between the two germline ends. The CDR3 bases are TGTGCCAGCAGTTCCAGGGACTTCTACAATGAGCAGTTCTTC. Residues: CASSSRDFYNEQFF.

The J gene is TRBJ1-3, the V gene TRBV30; D is unclear. CDR1 GTSNPN and CDR2 SVGIG come from the germline V gene (reference sequence). The CDR3 is made up of 17 amino acids. Trimming took off 4 bases at V and 0 bases at J, with 19 bases between the two ends. The CDR3 coding sequence is TGTGCCTGGAATGCCGAAGGAGGGTGGAACTCTGGAAACACCATATATTTT. Protein product: CAWNAEGGWNSGNTIYF.

The chain joins TRBV13 to TRBJ1-2, with 7 positions matching TRBD1. The CDR3 runs 14 residues. V gave up 0 bases and J gave up 6 bases; unmatched junction bases: 4. Germline CDR1 and CDR2: PRHDT and FYEKMQ (reference sequence). The DNA of the CDR3 is TGTGCCAGCAGCTTAGGGGACAGGTTTAATGGCTACACCTTC. Amino acid sequence: CASSLGDRFNGYTF.